This T cell receptor beta chain was retrieved from a study of human T cells and chemical hapten exposure. The CDR3 is 14 amino acids. Germline V gene data show CDR1 as SNHLY and CDR2 as FYNNEI. V trimming: 7 bases; J trimming: 7 bases; junction bases outside the gene matches: 8. The time point was: pre-sensitization, week 0. Indicated treatment: therapeutic diphenylcyclopropenone sensitization with weekly scalp DPC. TCRdb itself ran the RACE reads through MiXCR, one entry per CDR3 protein. The sample gives 250,000 or so distinct CDR3 sequences, roughly 7.4% of which show up once; 1.2% is in the top ten.

This chain connects TRBV2 to TRBJ1-5; TRBD1 matches at 9 bases. The sample was whole blood, taken in connection with sensitization to the hapten diphenylcyclopropenone (DPC). The origin of this receptor is a man between 18 and 35 years old with alopecia areata. Some clones in this sample may be carry-over from other donors' samples. CDR3 loop: CASTGQGSYQPQHF. CDR3 nucleotide sequence: TGTGCCAGCACGGGACAGGGCTCTTACCAGCCCCAGCATTTT.